This TCR beta chain was sequenced during a study of CD8 T cells in ankylosing spondylitis. Study-wide results and caveats: With a CD8+ phenotype, disease-linked clones were relatively rare in peripheral blood. Several highly homologous variants made up a TCR beta motif, and this motif appeared characteristic of ankylosing spondylitis blood. Significant enrichment of disease-linked clones was reported in matched ankylosing spondylitis synovial fluid.

CDR1 and CDR2 (germline): KGHDR, SFDVKD. V was clipped by 7 bases and J by 6 bases; unmatched bases: 13. This CDR3 has 16 amino acids. The sample holds a few counts of this clonotype. Its antigen is unidentified. Preparation of TCR beta libraries was done by quantitative 5'-RACE with molecular barcodes. One entry per CDR3 protein, called by TCRdb with MiXCR from the 5' RACE reads. The sample lists approximately 500,000 distinct CDR3 sequences, about 13% occurring once. This clonotype originated in a male donor with ankylosing spondylitis. Sequencing was carried out using blood, either unsorted or a sorted T cell fraction (not recorded which). This rearrangement joins TRBV24-1 to TRBJ1-4; TRBD1 matches at 7 bases. The CDR3 DNA follows: TGTGCCACCAGCTCGACCCAGGCAGGGGGGTATGAAAAACTGTTTTTT. Its translation is CATSSTQAGGYEKLFF.